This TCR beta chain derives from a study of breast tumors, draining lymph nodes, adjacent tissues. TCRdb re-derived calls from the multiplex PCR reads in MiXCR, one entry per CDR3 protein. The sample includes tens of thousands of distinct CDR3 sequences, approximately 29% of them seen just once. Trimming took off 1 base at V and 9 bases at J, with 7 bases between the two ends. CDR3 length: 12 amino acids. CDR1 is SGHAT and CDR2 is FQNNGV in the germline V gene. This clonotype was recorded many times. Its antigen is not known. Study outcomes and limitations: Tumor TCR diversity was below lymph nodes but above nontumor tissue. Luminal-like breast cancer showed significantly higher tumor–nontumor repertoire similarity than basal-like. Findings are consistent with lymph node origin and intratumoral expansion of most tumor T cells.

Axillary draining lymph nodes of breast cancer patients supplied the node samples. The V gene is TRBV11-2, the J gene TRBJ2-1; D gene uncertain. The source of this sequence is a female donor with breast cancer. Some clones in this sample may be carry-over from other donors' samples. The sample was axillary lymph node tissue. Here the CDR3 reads CASSLGVGEQFF. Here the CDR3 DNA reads TGTGCCAGCAGCTTAGGGGTAGGTGAGCAGTTCTTC. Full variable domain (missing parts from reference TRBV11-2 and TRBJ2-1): EAGVAQSPRYKIIEKRQSVAFWCNPISGHATLYWYQQILGQGPKLLIQFQNNGVVDDSQLPKDRFSAERLKGVDSTLKIQPAKLEDSAVYLCASSLGVGEQFFGPGTRLTVL.